This T cell receptor (beta chain) emerged from a study of T cell repertoires in ileal Crohn's disease. Study as a whole: Patients had a median roughly 8-year disease duration, and roughly 38% were active smokers.

The junction had 9 bases not matched to a gene; V was cut back by 8 bases and J by 1 base. CDR3 length: 15 amino acids. The germline gives CDR1 LNHDA, CDR2 SQIVND (reference sequence). The table lists this clone with a few counts. Its antigen is as yet unknown. General study results and limits: Every patient over 26.8% clonality showed endoscopic recurrence.

Method: immunoSEQ multiplex PCR; TCRdb's copy keeps in-frame clones and lacks some. The repertoire holds 3,500 to 4,500 clones, approximately 70% seen once, with about 12% in the top ten. The sequence was obtained from an adult with Crohn's disease. The chain has TRBV19 and TRBJ2-7; 9 bases line up with TRBD2. The sequenced material came from ileal tissue. The CDR3 region has the DNA TGTGCCAGTCGCAGCTTAGCGGGGGCTTCCTACGAGCAGTACTTC. Protein: CASRSLAGASYEQYF.